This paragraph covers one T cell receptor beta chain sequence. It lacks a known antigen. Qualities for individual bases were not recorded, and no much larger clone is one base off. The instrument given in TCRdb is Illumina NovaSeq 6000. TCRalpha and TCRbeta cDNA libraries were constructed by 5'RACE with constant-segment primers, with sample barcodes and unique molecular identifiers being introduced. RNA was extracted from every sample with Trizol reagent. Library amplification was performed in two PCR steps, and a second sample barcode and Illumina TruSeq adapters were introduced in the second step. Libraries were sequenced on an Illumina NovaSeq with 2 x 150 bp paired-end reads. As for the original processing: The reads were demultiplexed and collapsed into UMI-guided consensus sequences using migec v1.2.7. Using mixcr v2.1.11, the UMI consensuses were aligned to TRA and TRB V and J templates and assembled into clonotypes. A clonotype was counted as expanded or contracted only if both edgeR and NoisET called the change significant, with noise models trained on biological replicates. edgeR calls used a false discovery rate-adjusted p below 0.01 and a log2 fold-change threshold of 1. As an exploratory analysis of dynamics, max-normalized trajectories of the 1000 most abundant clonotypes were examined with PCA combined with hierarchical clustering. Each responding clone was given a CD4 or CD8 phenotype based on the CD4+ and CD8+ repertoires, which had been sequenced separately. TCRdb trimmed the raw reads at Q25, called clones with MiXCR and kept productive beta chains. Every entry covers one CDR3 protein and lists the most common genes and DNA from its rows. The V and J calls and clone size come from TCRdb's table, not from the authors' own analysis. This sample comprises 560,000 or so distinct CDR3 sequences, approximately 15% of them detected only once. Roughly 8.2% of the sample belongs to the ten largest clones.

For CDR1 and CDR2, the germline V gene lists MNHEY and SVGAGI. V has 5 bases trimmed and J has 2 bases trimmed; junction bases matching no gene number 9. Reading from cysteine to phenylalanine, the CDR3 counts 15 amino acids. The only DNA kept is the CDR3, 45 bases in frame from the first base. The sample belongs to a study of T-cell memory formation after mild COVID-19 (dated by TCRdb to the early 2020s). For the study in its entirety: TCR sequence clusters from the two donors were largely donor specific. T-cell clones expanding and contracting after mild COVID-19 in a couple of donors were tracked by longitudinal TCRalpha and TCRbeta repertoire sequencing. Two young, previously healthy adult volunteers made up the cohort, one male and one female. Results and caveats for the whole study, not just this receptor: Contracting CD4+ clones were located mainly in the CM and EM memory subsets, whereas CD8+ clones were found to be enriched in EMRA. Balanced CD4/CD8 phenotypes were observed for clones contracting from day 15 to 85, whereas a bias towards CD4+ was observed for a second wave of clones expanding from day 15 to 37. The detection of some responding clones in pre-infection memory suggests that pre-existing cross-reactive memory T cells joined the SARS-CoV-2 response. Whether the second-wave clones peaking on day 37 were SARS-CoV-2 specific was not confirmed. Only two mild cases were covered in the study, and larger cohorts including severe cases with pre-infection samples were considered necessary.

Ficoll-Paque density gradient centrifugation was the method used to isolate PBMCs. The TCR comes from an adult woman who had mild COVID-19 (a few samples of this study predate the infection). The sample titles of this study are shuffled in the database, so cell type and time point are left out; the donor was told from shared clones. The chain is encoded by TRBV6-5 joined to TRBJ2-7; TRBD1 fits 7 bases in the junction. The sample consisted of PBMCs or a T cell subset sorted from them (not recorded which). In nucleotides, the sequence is TGTGCCAGCAGTCGCGCCGGGACAGATACCTACGAGCAGTACTTC. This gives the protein CASSRAGTDTYEQYF.